Shown below are 8 T cell receptor beta chains from a single sample sequenced in a study of blood T cell repertoires in COVID-19. Some clones are missing from TCRdb's copy, which holds only in-frame ones; the method was immunoSEQ multiplex PCR. Among about 64,000 clones, 70% to 85% were seen once, and the ten largest hold about 6%. The specimen sequenced was peripheral blood. Receptors were obtained from a woman aged 55-75 years with acute or convalescent COVID-19.

The chain joins TRBV7-9 to TRBJ2-3, with a possible D match to TRBD2 (6 bases). Looked up from germline, CDR1 is SEHNR and CDR2 is FQNEAQ (reference sequence). The CDR3 has 13 amino acids. Trimming pared 11 bases from V and 0 bases from J, leaving 12 bases between. The CDR3 loop is CAVEGDSTDTQYF. DNA of the CDR3: TGTGCCGTGGAGGGTGATAGCACAGATACGCAGTATTTT.

This rearrangement joins TRBV3-1 (or the pseudogene TRBV3-2) to TRBJ2-1; TRBD2 agrees at 8 bases. Germline V gene sequence: CDR1 LGHDT, CDR2 YNNKEL (reference sequence). The CDR3 runs 17 residues. V gave up 0 bases and J gave up 1 base; unmatched junction bases: 5. The CDR3 sequence: CASSQDFTSGSYNEQFF. DNA of the CDR3: TGTGCCAGCAGCCAAGATTTCACTAGCGGATCCTACAATGAGCAGTTCTTC.

This clone was counted only a few times. V usage is TRBV4-2 and J usage is TRBJ1-4; D might be TRBD1 (5 bases). V shed 0 bases and J shed 8 bases, with 13 bases lying between them. CDR1 and CDR2 from the germline V gene are LGHNA and YNFKEQ. The CDR3 length is 15 residues. The CDR3 DNA follows: TGTGCCAGCAGCCAAGATCCCAGGGTCGGCGAAAAACTGTTTTTT. This codes for CASSQDPRVGEKLFF.

The V call is TRBV9, the J call TRBJ2-3; TRBD1 might be the D (6 bases). The germline V gene encodes CDR1 SGDLS and CDR2 YYNGEE. Deletions cut 3 bases from V and 6 bases from J, with 14 bases between. This CDR3 has 14 amino acids. In DNA form, the CDR3 reads TGTGCCAGCAGCGCGACAGGCTCCCTCGATACGCAGTATTTT. Protein product: CASSATGSLDTQYF. The full variable domain, rest sourced from reference TRBV9 and TRBJ2-3, is DSGVTQTPKHLITATGQRVTLRCSPRSGDLSVYWYQQSLDQGLQFLIQYYNGEERAKGNILERFSAQQFPDLHSELNLSSLELGDSALYFCASSATGSLDTQYFGPGTRLTVL.

This clone showed up just once. The rearrangement links TRBV27 to TRBJ2-5; a possible D gene is TRBD2 (6 bases). Germline lookup yields CDR1 MNHEY and CDR2 SMNVEV (reference sequence). V was shortened by 4 bases and J by 4 bases, with 13 bases between the two germline ends. The CDR3 spans 14 residues. The CDR3 protein is CASSSLASGETQYF. The CDR3 region has the DNA TGTGCCAGCAGTTCTCTAGCGAGTGGAGAGACCCAGTACTTC.

The chain links TRBV3-1 (or the pseudogene TRBV3-2) to TRBJ2-4; 10 bases are a match to TRBD2. The V gene end was trimmed by 6 bases and the J gene end by 6 bases; junction bases not matched to a gene: 8. CDR1 LGHDT and CDR2 YNNKEL come from the germline V gene (reference sequence). The CDR3 is made up of 15 amino acids. The CDR3 is CASSQKSGGGNIQYF. DNA of the CDR3: TGTGCCAGCAGTCAAAAGAGCGGGGGGGGAAACATTCAGTACTTC.

This clone was counted a single time. Additional DNA sequences in this sample encode the identical CDR3. V gene TRBV18 combines with J gene TRBJ1-1; tentatively, D is TRBD1 (6 bases). Trimming left V 3 bases short and J 1 base short, with 9 bases between. Germline V gene lookup returns CDR1 KGHSH and CDR2 LQKENI. CDR3 size: 14 residues. CDR3 protein: CASSPPGQNTEAFF. The CDR3 DNA follows: TGTGCCAGCTCACCTCCGGGACAGAACACTGAAGCTTTCTTT.

The V and J genes are TRBV2 and TRBJ2-7; D possibly corresponds to TRBD2 (5 bases). The CDR3 length is 15 residues. Trimming left V 1 base short and J 6 bases short, with 16 bases between. Germline V gives CDR1 SNHLY, CDR2 FYNNEI. CDR3 in amino acids: CASSEGGLPLVEQYF. The CDR3 DNA follows: TGTGCCAGCAGTGAAGGTGGACTCCCTTTGGTCGAGCAGTACTTC.